The clone carrying this T cell receptor (beta chain) has at least ten counts. This specimen belongs to a study of blood T cell repertoires in COVID-19. The overall study: Samples of COVID-19 (acute and convalescent) were obtained from the United States, Italy and Spain. In each case, the material was cDNA or gDNA derived from T cells, B-cell-depleted T cells, or PBMCs.

Trimming removed 4 bases from V and 2 bases from J, with 14 bases in between. The CDR3 consists of 15 residues. The V gene's germline CDR1 is MNHNY and CDR2 SVGAGI (reference sequence). Source study methods: Reference gene primer amplification yielded estimated nucleated cell counts. Sequencing used immunoSEQ multiplex PCR; TCRdb keeps in-frame clones, though not all of them. V and J calls and clone size are given by that table; D and trimming were obtained from the DNA. The table records approximately 430,000 clones, just over 85% of them present only once. The sequence was obtained from a woman aged 25 to 45 with active or convalescent COVID-19. The material sequenced was peripheral blood. The rearrangement joins TRBV6-6 to TRBJ1-1; possibly TRBD1 for D (6 bases). CDR3 loop: CASSFEGGINTEAFF. The DNA for the CDR3 is TGTGCCAGCAGTTTTGAGGGGGGGATAAACACTGAAGCTTTCTTT.